Listed here are 27 T cell receptor beta chains from one sample, sequenced in a study of blood T cell repertoires in COVID-19. The data were produced by immunoSEQ multiplex PCR, yet TCRdb's version contains in-frame clones alone and is incomplete. The sample holds 30,000 to 35,000 clones, about 94% seen once. Sample: peripheral blood. All receptors derive from a human donor in a cohort sampled during active COVID-19.

This chain links TRBV3-1 (or the pseudogene TRBV3-2) with TRBJ1-1; 7 bases agree with TRBD1. This CDR3 comprises 14 residues. J was trimmed by 4 bases and V by 1 base; bases with no gene match: 3. Germline loops: CDR1 LGHDT, CDR2 YNNKEL (reference sequence). CDR3 protein: CASSQVSGGTEAFF. The CDR3 DNA reads TGTGCCAGCAGCCAAGTATCAGGGGGCACTGAAGCTTTCTTT.

The chain has TRBV4-2 and TRBJ1-1, with 7 bases identical to TRBD1. J gave up 9 bases and V 4 bases, and 2 bases lay outside the gene matches. The CDR3 is 11 amino acids. Germline V CDR1 and CDR2: LGHNA, YNFKEQ. The CDR3 region is CASSRQGKAFF. CDR3 bases: TGTGCCAGCAGCCGACAGGGAAAAGCTTTCTTT.

This chain uses TRBV11-2 with TRBJ2-5; weak D call: TRBD2 (5 bases). Looked up from germline, CDR1 is SGHAT and CDR2 is FQNNGV. The V end was cut by 5 bases, the J end by 1 base, with 20 bases between. This CDR3 spans 17 amino acids. The CDR3 sequence: CASSTYRRRESQETQYF. The CDR3 DNA reads TGTGCCAGCAGCACCTATCGGAGGCGTGAATCCCAAGAGACCCAGTACTTC.

The V call is TRBV6-5, the J call TRBJ1-1; D unclear. This CDR3 is built from 11 residues. Germline values: CDR1 MNHEY, CDR2 SVGAGI. V lost 6 bases and J lost 6, with 8 bases in between. In nucleotides, the CDR3 is TGTGCCAGCAGCCGGGGTGCTGAAGCTTTCTTT. This encodes CASSRGAEAFF.

This chain uses TRBV18 with TRBJ2-7, with 9 bases matching TRBD1. Germline CDR1 is KGHSH and CDR2 is LQKENI. CDR3 length: 15 amino acids. V was pared by 6 bases and J by 5 bases, with 11 bases of the junction left unmatched. CDR3 nucleotide sequence: TGTGCCAGCTCCCCCTCCGGGACAGGGCTCCACGAGCAGTACTTC. Protein product: CASSPSGTGLHEQYF.

This clone has more than one count but fewer than ten. The CDR3 nucleotides read TGTGCCAGCAGTCAAGAGCGGGGTTCCTACGAGCAGTACTTC. Residues: CASSQERGSYEQYF. This chain joins TRBV27 and TRBJ2-7, with TRBD2 identical over 7 bases. The CDR3 sequence is 14 residues long. CDR1 is MNHEY and CDR2 is SMNVEV in the germline V gene (reference sequence). After removal of 5 bases from V and 1 base from J, the junction contained 5 bases not matched to a gene.

The gene calls are TRBV19 and TRBJ2-7; D uncertain. V shed 1 base and J shed 1 base, with 8 bases lying between them. Germline CDR1 reads LNHDA; CDR2 reads SQIVND (reference sequence). The CDR3 totals 14 residues. CDR3 region: CASSIVPASYEQYF. CDR3 nucleotide sequence: TGTGCCAGTAGTATAGTCCCAGCGTCCTACGAGCAGTACTTC.

The rearrangement joins TRBV20-1 to TRBJ1-1; weak D call: TRBD1 (6 bases). The CDR3 runs 10 residues. The germline V gene encodes CDR1 DFQATT and CDR2 SNEGSKA (reference sequence). V dropped 2 bases and J dropped 11 bases, with 9 bases sitting between them. This chain's CDR3 is CSARPRGAFF. DNA of the CDR3: TGCAGTGCTAGACCCAGGGGTGCTTTCTTT.

This clone was seen only a few times. The rearrangement joins TRBV4-2 to TRBJ1-2; D possibly corresponds to TRBD1 (6 bases). V lost 1 base and J 4 bases, leaving 13 bases between the germline ends. CDR1 and CDR2 from the germline V gene are LGHNA and YNFKEQ. The CDR3 length is 15 residues. CDR3 bases: TGTGCCAGCAGCCAAGCGACAGGCGGGAGCTATGGCTACACCTTC. Protein: CASSQATGGSYGYTF.

The rearrangement uses TRBV30 and TRBJ1-2; perhaps TRBD1 as D (5 bases). This CDR3 has 12 residues. Germline V gene sequence: CDR1 GTSNPN, CDR2 SVGIG (reference sequence). CDR3 DNA sequence: TGTCTTAGCCCAAGGGGAAGCTATGGCTACACCTTC. This encodes CLSPRGSYGYTF.

The chain joins TRBV11-2 to TRBJ2-7; D is unclear. V was cut by 1 base and J by 3 bases, with 10 bases left in between. Germline CDR1 and CDR2: SGHAT and FQNNGV. The CDR3 runs to 14 residues. The CDR3 nucleotides read TGTGCCAGCAGCTTAGTCAGGAAGAACTACGAGCAGTACTTC. Its protein is CASSLVRKNYEQYF.

The rearrangement links TRBV10-2 to TRBJ1-4; possible D gene TRBD1, 5 bases. CDR1 and CDR2 from the germline V gene are WSHSY and SAAADI. V was cut by 6 bases and J by 7 bases, with 15 bases left in between. The CDR3 contains 14 residues. The CDR3, as DNA: TGCGCCAGCAGCCTGGACGGGGGTAGTGAAAAACTGTTTTTT. Translated, it gives CASSLDGGSEKLFF.

The V and J genes are TRBV3-1 (or the pseudogene TRBV3-2) and TRBJ1-2; 8 bases line up with TRBD1. CDR1 is LGHDT, CDR2 YNNKEL, per germline (reference sequence). The CDR3 consists of 14 residues. J lost 0 bases, V lost 4 bases, and 1 base had no gene match. Here the CDR3 DNA reads TGTGCCAGCAGCCGGACAGGGACTAACTATGGCTACACCTTC. Translating gives CASSRTGTNYGYTF.

This chain links TRBV6-5 with TRBJ2-5; D possibly corresponds to TRBD2 (7 bases). The CDR3 runs 14 residues. Trimming shortened V by 10 bases and J by 1 base, and 16 bases separated the two germline ends. CDR1 MNHEY and CDR2 SVGAGI come from the germline V gene. CDR3 sequence: CATRSRGGQETQYF. In DNA, the CDR3 is TGTGCCACCCGAAGTAGGGGGGGCCAAGAGACCCAGTACTTC.

The V call is TRBV4-1, the J call TRBJ2-7; unclear D gene. Germline CDR1 MGHRA, CDR2 YSYEKL. Trimming shortened V by 0 bases and J by 2 bases, and 20 bases separated the two germline ends. This CDR3 is 18 amino acids long. CDR3 sequence (DNA): TGCGCCAGCAGCCAAGACCCCCTGGGCCGGCGAACCACCTACGAGCAGTACTTC. Amino acids: CASSQDPLGRRTTYEQYF.

The V call is TRBV11-2, the J call TRBJ2-7, with 13 bases matching TRBD2. The CDR3 loop spans 16 amino acids. From germline, CDR1 is SGHAT and CDR2 FQNNGV. V lost 1 base and J lost 3; bases outside the gene matches: 3. CDR3 sequence: CASSLVLAGGNYEQYF. The CDR3 DNA reads as TGTGCCAGCAGCTTAGTACTAGCGGGAGGGAACTACGAGCAGTACTTC.

The chain is built from TRBV19 and TRBJ2-5; D perhaps matches TRBD2 (6 bases). CDR1 is LNHDA, CDR2 SQIVND, per germline (reference sequence). The CDR3 is 14 residues long. The germline V and J ends were trimmed by 1 base and 4 bases, with 10 bases remaining between them. CDR3 sequence: CASSIGGEGETQYF. CDR3 DNA: TGTGCCAGTAGTATAGGGGGGGAAGGAGAGACCCAGTACTTC.

This clone was seen just once. The gene calls are TRBV4-1 and TRBJ2-3, with TRBD2 identical over 10 bases. CDR1 is MGHRA, CDR2 YSYEKL, per germline. V shed 1 base and J 5 bases; nucleotides not matched to a gene: 6. CDR3 length: 16 amino acids. The CDR3, as DNA: TGCGCCAGCAGCCAAGGGAGCGGGGGGGCGAGAGATACGCAGTATTTT. Translation: CASSQGSGGARDTQYF.

V gene TRBV2 combines with J gene TRBJ2-3, with 8 nucleotides matching TRBD2. The CDR3 loop spans 14 amino acids. Germline V gene sequence: CDR1 SNHLY, CDR2 FYNNEI. V lost 6 bases and J lost 6; bases outside the gene matches: 8. Written as DNA, the CDR3 is TGTGCCAGCAGGGGGACTAGATCATCCGATACGCAGTATTTT. As protein: CASRGTRSSDTQYF.

The rearrangement uses TRBV19 and TRBJ1-1, with D maybe TRBD1 (6 bases). The germline V gene has CDR1 LNHDA and CDR2 SQIVND (reference sequence). This CDR3 comprises 14 residues. V dropped 2 bases and J dropped 4 bases, with 11 bases sitting between them. CDR3 sequence: CASSIPGAPTEAFF. For the CDR3, the DNA is TGTGCCAGTAGTATACCAGGGGCGCCCACTGAAGCTTTCTTT.

The chain recombines TRBV15 with TRBJ2-5, with 9 bases that match TRBD1. The trim removed 1 base at V and 4 bases at J, leaving 7 bases unmatched. Germline-derived CDR1 and CDR2 are LNHNV and YYDKDF (reference sequence). The CDR3 length is 16 residues. CDR3 residues: CATSRVWDRARETQYF. CDR3 sequence (DNA): TGTGCCACCAGCAGAGTATGGGACAGGGCTAGAGAGACCCAGTACTTC.

The V and J genes are TRBV2 and TRBJ2-1; D may be TRBD2 (7 bases). Deletions cut 5 bases from V and 9 bases from J, with 26 bases between. Germline V gene sequence: CDR1 SNHLY, CDR2 FYNNEI. The CDR3 has 17 amino acids. This CDR3 is CASSKRGGDRLGAEQFF. The CDR3 DNA follows: TGTGCCAGCAGTAAAAGGGGGGGAGACAGACTAGGAGCTGAGCAGTTCTTC.

V usage is TRBV5-1 and J usage is TRBJ1-5; D might be TRBD1 (6 bases). The CDR3 extends over 14 amino acids. V was pared by 0 bases and J by 4 bases, with 8 bases between. In germline, CDR1 is SGHRS, CDR2 YFSETQ. The CDR3 DNA is TGCGCCAGCAGCTTGGAGGGGGGGAATCAGCCCCAGCATTTT. This sequence encodes CASSLEGGNQPQHF.

The CDR3 here is CASSYSGLKNEKLFF. In DNA, the CDR3 is TGTGCCAGCAGTTACTCCGGACTGAAGAATGAAAAACTGTTTTTT. V is TRBV6-5 and J is TRBJ1-4; D call uncertain. This CDR3 is built from 15 residues. The germline V and J ends were trimmed by 0 bases and 5 bases, with 10 bases remaining between them. The germline gives CDR1 MNHEY, CDR2 SVGAGI.

V usage is TRBV4-1 and J usage is TRBJ2-7; a weak D match, TRBD2 (5 bases). Germline CDR1 MGHRA, CDR2 YSYEKL. Trimming removed 2 bases from V and 3 bases from J, with 14 bases in between. This CDR3 spans 15 amino acids. The CDR3 coding sequence is TGCGCCAGCAGCCAATTTATCAGCGGCGGCTACGAGCAGTACTTC. Translating it yields CASSQFISGGYEQYF.

This clone was recorded only once. The CDR3 region is CASSSGLAGVTDTQYF. In DNA, the CDR3 is TGTGCCAGCAGTTCAGGACTAGCGGGGGTCACAGATACGCAGTATTTT. This chain uses TRBV27 with TRBJ2-3, with 13 positions matching TRBD2. There are 16 residues in the CDR3. V dropped 4 bases and J dropped 2; count of bases not matched to a gene: 3. Germline loops: CDR1 MNHEY, CDR2 SMNVEV (reference sequence).

J is TRBJ1-1 and V is TRBV5-1, with D possibly being TRBD1 (5 bases). In germline, CDR1 is SGHRS, CDR2 YFSETQ. Trimming took 0 bases from V and 1 from J, leaving 10 bases between them. The CDR3 spans 15 residues. CDR3: CASSLDSGENTEAFF. Written as DNA, the CDR3 is TGCGCCAGCAGCTTGGATTCGGGGGAGAACACTGAAGCTTTCTTT.